This TCR beta chain stems from a study of OX40 agonist ivuxolimab in advanced cancers. Study at large: Every 2 weeks, patients got intravenous ivuxolimab at one of six dose levels (0.01-10 mg/kg). Patients in dose escalation had liver, melanoma, kidney or head and neck cancers.

In germline, CDR1 is SNHLY, CDR2 FYNNEI. The V gene lost 4 bases and the J gene lost 3 bases, with 9 bases spanning the gap. The CDR3 consists of 13 residues. Turning to this clone: The antigen remains undetermined.

Repertoires were generated with immunoSEQ multiplex PCR, while TCRdb's copy carries only in-frame clones and drops some. The sample carries more than 65,000 clones, around nine tenths recorded once. Study-wide findings and caveats: The authors also found low normalized T-cell clonal expansion in some nonresponders. In the 0.1 to 3.0 mg/kg range, CD4+ and CD8+ blood T cells had expanded clonally by week 6.

The source of this sequence is an adult with an advanced solid tumor such as melanoma, head and neck, liver or kidney cancer. Specimen: CD4+ or CD8+ T cells sorted from blood, collected in a trial of the OX40 agonist ivuxolimab. The chain recombines TRBV2 with TRBJ1-2; weak D call: TRBD1 (6 bases). The CDR3 loop is CASSGQAHYGYTF. For the CDR3, the DNA is TGTGCCAGCAGTGGACAGGCGCACTATGGCTACACCTTC.